This TCR beta chain is from a study of preoperative IRX-2 immunotherapy in early breast cancer. Trimming took 6 bases from V and 6 from J; bases not matched to a gene: 8. This CDR3 is 15 amino acids long. TCRdb keeps only in-frame clones here, not all; method: immunoSEQ multiplex PCR. The sample has some 30,000 clones; roughly 91% are singletons. Treatment defined: preoperative locoregional IRX-2 cytokine immunotherapy. Patients received preoperative, locoregional IRX-2 cytokine immunotherapy in a phase Ib study. The rearrangement joins TRBV6-7 to TRBJ2-3, with TRBD2 identical over 11 bases. TRBV6-7 is placed among ORFs of uncertain function. Material: tumor tissue, obtained after IRX-2 immunotherapy. The receptor comes from a human donor with breast cancer. In DNA, the CDR3 is TGTGCCAGCAGCCTGGGACTAGCGGCCTCTGATACGCAGTATTTT. Residues: CASSLGLAASDTQYF.